Below, one TCR beta chain is given with its context. Its target is not known. The data belong to a study of cytomegalovirus exposure and HLA in healthy donors. Vbeta (60) and Jbeta (13) primers were used in the PCR. Authors' analysis steps: About 10 million shared chains were among 80 million or so unique TCR beta chains counted in a later analysis. Sequencing used immunoSEQ multiplex PCR; TCRdb keeps in-frame clones, though not all of them. That table is the source of V, J and clone size, and D and trimming were worked out from the DNA. The sample lists more than 110,000 clones; 75% to 80% were seen once. Germline values: CDR1 SGHDT, CDR2 YYEEEE. The CDR3 covers 14 residues. The V end lost 4 bases, the J end lost 12 bases, and 20 bases lay between the germline ends. Study-wide points: Association with HLA alleles at 0.05 false discovery rate was found for roughly 17,000 TCR beta sequences in a later analysis.

This TCR was recovered from a male donor in good health and CMV-seronegative. The chain couples TRBV5-6 to TRBJ2-1; D perhaps matches TRBD2 (7 bases). The sequencing input was PBMCs. The CDR3 nucleotides are TGTGCCAGCAGCGAAAAGTTCGGGGGGCCAGGGCAGTTCTTC. This translates into CASSEKFGGPGQFF.